The rows below give T cell receptor beta chains drawn from one sample of a study of blood T cell repertoires in COVID-19. Clones were sequenced by immunoSEQ multiplex PCR, and TCRdb holds only the in-frame ones, with some missing. Of 150,000 to 200,000 clones listed, about 83% are singletons. Sequences were obtained from peripheral blood. These receptors were taken from a man in his 70s who had recovered from COVID-19. Each CDR3 is given with its conserved first and last residue. The order of the fields is D gene, V gene, J gene, clone size, CDR3 protein, CDR3 DNA. The D gene is left open where the match is weak. Clone size is given for some rows only: seen once, a few or many times, or a class if the clone is expanded.

.	TRBV19	TRBJ2-2	.	CASSSRPGVAGTGELFF	TGTGCCAGTAGTTCCCGTCCAGGGGTGGCGGGCACCGGGGAGCTGTTTTTT
.	TRBV11-2	TRBJ2-7	.	CASSLHRAYEQYF	TGTGCCAGCAGCTTACACAGGGCCTACGAGCAGTACTTC
.	TRBV19	TRBJ1-2	.	CASRVENYGYTF	TGTGCCAGTAGGGTCGAGAACTATGGCTACACCTTC
.	TRBV30	TRBJ2-7	.	CAWSVLEGFLEQYF	TGTGCCTGGAGTGTACTAGAAGGGTTTCTCGAGCAGTACTTC
TRBD1	TRBV12-3/TRBV12-4	TRBJ2-7	.	CASSYGTGDRYF	TGTGCCAGCAGTTACGGGACAGGGGATCGGTACTTC
TRBD2	TRBV6-2/TRBV6-3	TRBJ2-1	.	CASSSLAGPYNEQFF	TGTGCCAGCAGTTCTTTAGCGGGACCCTACAATGAGCAGTTCTTC
.	TRBV19	TRBJ1-3	once	CASSYTRAPGNTIYF	TGTGCCAGTAGTTACACCAGGGCGCCTGGAAACACCATATATTTT
TRBD2	TRBV3-1/TRBV3-2	TRBJ2-7	.	CASSHGGRAFYEQYF	TGTGCCAGCAGCCACGGCGGGAGGGCCTTTTACGAGCAGTACTTC
TRBD1	TRBV19	TRBJ1-2	.	CASSKGTEIPGYTF	TGTGCCAGTAGTAAGGGGACAGAGATCCCTGGCTACACCTTC
TRBD2	TRBV7-6	TRBJ2-6	.	CASSLGLAGAGANVLTF	TGTGCCAGCAGCCTTGGACTAGCGGGAGCTGGGGCCAACGTCCTGACTTTC
.	TRBV2	TRBJ1-1	.	CASSAVNTEAFF	TGTGCCAGCAGTGCCGTGAACACTGAAGCTTTCTTT